Given below is one TCR beta chain in context. Its target is unknown. This sample was taken from a study of PD-L1 blockade in urothelial cancer. Study-wide points: Pretreatment blood TCR clonality under the median forecast improved survival.

Patients each gave 1 to 8 samples, pretreatment and on-treatment. This CDR3 is 15 amino acids long. The V gene lost 7 bases and the J gene lost 2 bases, with 18 bases spanning the gap. The germline V gene has CDR1 MDHEN and CDR2 SYDVKM. Templates that were synthetic TCR analogs were spiked into each PCR. Sequencing was performed with immunoSEQ multiplex PCR; in TCRdb, only in-frame clones are kept and a portion is missing. The data contain 11,000 to 15,000 clones, around nine tenths of them seen just once; the ten biggest clones take up 13% to 15%. The sample here was PBMCs, taken around atezolizumab (anti-PD-L1) treatment. The source of this sequence is an older man with urothelial cancer. This chain joins TRBV28 and TRBJ2-7; a possible D gene is TRBD1 (5 bases). In nucleotides, the CDR3 is TGTGCCAGCACCTCAGACAAACAGGCCGCCTACGAGCAGTACTTC. Translation: CASTSDKQAAYEQYF.